The T cell receptor (beta chain) described here comes from a study of cytomegalovirus exposure and HLA in healthy donors (dated by TCRdb to between 2016 and 2019). Regarding the complete study: An earlier analysis of approximately 600 of the donors reported roughly 270 Gb of sequence data and 117 million unique TCR beta sequences from around 200 million T cells. High-throughput TCR immunosequencing, statistical association of individual TCRs with disease status, and machine learning were combined to predict cytomegalovirus infection status. Class I and class II HLA loci were covered by the typing at four-digit resolution. The T cell repertoires of 550 to 850 subjects were profiled by immunosequencing and related to cytomegalovirus serostatus. In a later genetic analysis, genome-wide SNP genotypes for 398 of the 666 donors were used, and that subset was treated as a discovery cohort. To decide whether each TCR beta V gene segment behaved as functional or pseudogenic, an earlier analysis of some 540 of the donors relied on high-throughput TCR beta sequencing. Across approximately 400 genotyped donors of the cohort, an average of roughly 250,000 unique TCR beta nucleotide sequences per donor were sequenced, and approximately 17% of those sequences were non-productive. All discovery cohort repertoires had been generated using a single sequencing platform. A later analysis re-analyzed previously published TCR beta repertoires from 666 donors and added high-resolution HLA genotyping to study TCR occurrence patterns. The number of donors typed differed by locus, with roughly 629-640 for A, B, C, DRB1 and DQB1, roughly 550 for DQA1, 600 to 610 for DPA1, and about 450 for DPB1. Donor age, sex, ethnicity and CMV serostatus were compiled together with the repertoire data. In addition to the first cohort of 666 subjects, a separate validation cohort of approximately 130 different subjects was used. Roughly 5 DR-DQ haplotypes were handled as single units for association and clustering because linkage in the cohort was strong. The later analysis used no new phenotypic data to find candidate immune exposures, relying instead on TCR beta sequences and their occurrence across donors. The genetic ancestry cluster associated with self-reported Caucasian donors included around 76% of the roughly 400 genotyped donors. The study aimed to test whether signatures of past pathogen exposure could be identified by cataloging public T cell receptors. An early release covering roughly 600 HLA-typed donors comprised about 300 gigabases of sequencing data and about 90 million unique TCR sequences.

The sample holds one count of this clone. It has no known antigen specificity. No base qualities exist here, and no much larger clone lies one base off it. In total, 666 healthy bone marrow donors made up the cohort. At the time of sampling, all cohort members were nominally healthy, though unrecorded immune exposures were likely present. The donor tested CMV seronegative, placing the donor among the 352 seronegative members of the cohort. A peripheral blood sample was collected from each donor, and TCR beta sequencing was performed on peripheral blood mononuclear cells. The Qiagen DNeasy Blood Extraction Kit was used to extract genomic DNA from the blood cell samples. What the authors observed across the whole study: Presence/absence analyses assumed roughly uniform sequencing depth across donors, an assumption that may not hold. An earlier analysis of around 540 of the donors showed that most TCR beta V segments appeared in productive rearrangements either about 87% or about 30% of the time, which broadly matched IMGT annotations. In a later analysis, HLA-associated TCR beta chains were found to be more clonally expanded and to have lower generation probabilities than equally common non-associated chains. V-gene and J-gene trimming of TCR beta chains was associated with a missense DCLRE1C variant in a later genetic analysis, and the association was replicated in an independent cohort. The 87-base-pair reads could not distinguish some IMGT-functional V segments, including TRBV6-2 and TRBV6-3, so those segments were excluded. Cytomegalovirus status was reported to be diagnosed by the classifier with high specificity and sensitivity in both the original and validation cohorts. The only immune exposure information available for the cohort was CMV serostatus. In a later analysis, several top co-occurrence clusters were reported to appear linked to parvovirus B19, influenza, CMV and Epstein-Barr virus. Across donors, most TCR sequences were observed very rarely, whereas some public TCRs were present in many individuals. It was suggested by the authors that the approach could potentially be generalized to other disease states and immunological phenotypes. The study gave a list of some 150 TCR beta chains associated with cytomegalovirus. A further reported finding was that TCR beta sequences accurately predicted the HLA-A and HLA-B alleles for most subjects in the first cohort. In a later analysis, the rate of TCR association differed among HLA loci, with DRB1 alleles having the most associated TCRs and HLA-C alleles having the fewest. This cohort had only TCR beta chains sequenced, and the lack of alpha or paired-chain data limited which features could be detected. At a false discovery rate of 0.05, a later analysis linked around 17,000 TCR beta sequences to specific HLA alleles. According to a later analysis, most CMV-associated TCR beta chains appeared to be HLA-restricted, and the HLA associations seemed to be driven largely by CMV exposure. Correlated functional status among segregating V segments might reflect linkage disequilibrium, but an unknown experimental factor could not be ruled out. Assigning TCR associations to individual alleles was difficult when HLA alleles, especially DR and DQ, strongly co-occurred. The sequencing pipeline was judged likely to have produced a cluster of highly shared sequence variants as a technical artifact. Because HLA typing was unavailable for some donors at each locus, only the typed subset was used in association tests. According to a later genetic analysis, donors in an Asian-associated ancestry cluster had fewer N-insertions in productive TCRs than the roughly 700-donor mean. Because counts were too low, about 18 rarely observed V segments, including chromosome 9 orphons, were excluded from the earlier analysis of several hundred of the donors. In vitro tests confirmed that a few of the cytomegalovirus-associated TCR beta chains recognize cytomegalovirus antigens.

Preparation of the library involved the immunoSEQ multiplex PCR assay. For the multiplex PCR, a mixture combining 60 forward primers for TCR Vbeta segments and 13 reverse primers for TCR Jbeta segments was used. The CDR3 region of rearranged TCR beta genes was amplified from genomic DNA by a multiplex PCR assay. Amplified TCR beta libraries were sequenced as 87-base-pair reads on the Illumina HiSeq System. In the original analysis: In a later analysis, around 80 million unique TCR beta chains were counted across the roughly 670 repertoires, and roughly 11 million of these chains were shared by at least two donors. A nearest-neighbor algorithm error-corrected the raw reads and collapsed the reads into unique sequences, merging closely related sequences to remove PCR and sequencing errors. CDR3 sequences were aligned to IMGT reference sequences to assign V, D and J gene segments. For a sequence to be retained, at least a six-nucleotide match to both a V gene segment and a J gene segment was required. A rearrangement counted as productive if the CDR3 had no stop codons and remained in frame with V and J, and every other rearrangement counted as non-productive. Following IMGT convention, CDR3 was defined as the stretch from the second conserved V-encoded cysteine to the conserved J-encoded phenylalanine. In an earlier analysis of 550 to 650 of the donors, sequences lacking an unambiguous match to a single V gene segment were excluded. In an earlier analysis of several hundred of the donors, V segments were called functional above 56.7% productive rearrangements and were called segregating when the between-donor standard deviation exceeded 5%. A statistical classification framework was developed to diagnose cytomegalovirus status using the catalog of TCR beta chain sequences. V and J gene assignment, in a later analysis, came from comparing TCR nucleotide sequences with IMGT/GENE-DB human TR gene sequences. Using the TCRdist pipeline, a later analysis assigned CDR3 sequences along with most-parsimonious VDJ recombination scenarios. In a later analysis, each TCR beta chain was defined by its CDR3 amino acid sequence together with its V-gene family, and reads without a unique V-gene family were excluded. To address suspected cross-contamination and a sequencing artifact, a later analysis removed a few hundred highly shared, low-generation-probability nucleotide sequences. For each public chain, a later analysis derived a clonal expansion index from normalized ranks of inferred template counts within each repertoire. A later analysis computed generation probabilities with a VDJ recombination model fitted to out-of-frame rearrangements, and checked the results against IGoR. In a later analysis, hypergeometric tests were used to score TCR-TCR, TCR-HLA and TCR-CMV co-occurrence, with a repertoire-size bias correction applied to TCR pairs. False discovery rates were estimated in a later analysis by permuting HLA or CMV assignments 20 times. A later analysis grouped co-occurring TCRs with DBSCAN, adding TCRdist sequence similarity when clustering within HLA-allele-positive subsets. Repertoires with fewer than 30,000 or more than 120,000 public chains were left out of co-occurrence clustering, as were a few repertoires with anomalous nucleotide sharing. Not all clones reach the TCRdb copy of this immuneACCESS table, which keeps in-frame sequences only. Checked studies attribute under half of the gap to unresolved V genes and leave the rest unexplained. That table furnishes V, J and clone size, whereas the DNA furnished D and trimming. This sample comprises some 170,000 clones, 79% of them detected only once. The biggest ten clones account for roughly 2% of the sample.

The germline V and J ends show losses of 7 bases and 7 bases respectively, and no gene match explains 8 bases of the junction. CDR1 and CDR2, per the germline V gene (reference sequence), are SEHNR and FQNEAQ. The cysteine opens and the phenylalanine closes a CDR3 of 13 amino acids. CDR3 DNA is the only sequence kept; it has 39 bases, read in frame from the first base. The sequence was collected from a man aged 35 to 55 in good health and CMV-seronegative. The sequenced sample consisted of PBMCs. This chain is built from TRBV7-9 and TRBJ1-2, and 8 junctional nucleotides match TRBD1. CDR3 reads: CASNSQGAGGYTF. Here is the DNA: TGTGCCAGCAACTCGCAGGGGGCCGGTGGCTACACCTTC.